The text below deals with one TCR beta chain. Its antigen remains unidentified. CDR1 and CDR2 (germline): MNHEY, SVGAGI. V was clipped by 7 bases and J by 7 bases, with 19 bases between them. The CDR3 consists of 14 residues. Data came from immunoSEQ multiplex PCR; TCRdb stores just in-frame clones and leaves some out. This sample carries 99,000 or so clones, roughly 89% of them seen once, and the ten largest clones take approximately 45%. The sample comes from a study of T cell responses to AZD1222 COVID-19 vaccine. Overall study findings and caveats: Repertoires were obtained only post-peak T cell response. Spike was spanned by vaccine-associated CD4 TCRs, with dominance at 160-218 and 743-854.

The specimen was peripheral blood, collected 28 days after the second AZD1222 dose. This sequence originates from an adult who received the AZD1222 COVID-19 vaccine. This chain links TRBV6-5 with TRBJ1-2; a weak D match, TRBD1 (6 bases). The CDR3 here is CASTGGGGAGGYTF. CDR3 nucleotide sequence: TGTGCCAGCACAGGAGGTGGGGGCGCGGGTGGCTACACCTTC.